This record covers a single TCR beta chain. Its antigen is as yet unknown. cDNA serving as the sequencing template came from extracted, reverse transcribed RNA. The data were produced by immunoSEQ multiplex PCR, yet TCRdb's version contains in-frame clones alone and is incomplete. The table includes fewer than 350,000 clones, about three fifths detected once. This sample was included in a study of CD8+ T cells in alopecia areata. Study-wide findings and caveats: With patients, TCR sharing proved less clear than in mice, a difference possibly related to HLA. Treatment with tofacitinib significantly lowered scalp clonality and reduced expanded CD8+ clones among the top 100.

Treatment here: oral pan-JAK inhibitor, 5-10 mg twice daily. Alopecia areata patients gave lesional scalp punch biopsies and peripheral blood samples. CD4+ and CD8+ T cells were sorted from PBMCs. The CDR3 has 13 residues. In germline, CDR1 is SGHTA, CDR2 FQGNSA. V was pared by 0 bases and J by 5 bases, with 6 bases between. The chain uses TRBV7-2 and TRBJ2-3; the D is unclear. The sequence was obtained from a human donor with alopecia areata. Sequencing used CD4+ T cells sorted from blood, obtained at week 24, from a patient treated with tofacitinib. CDR3 region: CASSLALEDTQYF. The DNA for the CDR3 is TGTGCCAGCAGCTTAGCGCTGGAAGATACGCAGTATTTT.